This entry concerns a single T cell receptor beta chain. This sample is drawn from a study of T cells in Graves' hyperthyroidism and ophthalmopathy. It was RNA transcripts that yielded the amplified TCR beta CDR3 regions. The HTBI primer set served for first-round RT-PCR of the TCR CDR3. TCRdb reprocessed the multiplex PCR reads via MiXCR and lists one record per CDR3 protein. The sample contains about 600,000 distinct CDR3 sequences, over 12% of which appear only once. The CDR3 totals 16 residues. The V gene end was trimmed by 5 bases and the J gene end by 1 base; junction bases not matched to a gene: 5. Germline CDR1 and CDR2: LGHNT and FRNRAP.

Specimen: blood. V and J are TRBV12-5 and TRBJ2-5; 12 bases agree with TRBD2. This clonotype was obtained from a woman aged 18-29 years with Graves' ophthalmopathy. CDR3 bases: TGTGCTAGTGGTCTCGGGACTAGCGGGTCCCAAGAGACCCAGTACTTC. It codes for CASGLGTSGSQETQYF.